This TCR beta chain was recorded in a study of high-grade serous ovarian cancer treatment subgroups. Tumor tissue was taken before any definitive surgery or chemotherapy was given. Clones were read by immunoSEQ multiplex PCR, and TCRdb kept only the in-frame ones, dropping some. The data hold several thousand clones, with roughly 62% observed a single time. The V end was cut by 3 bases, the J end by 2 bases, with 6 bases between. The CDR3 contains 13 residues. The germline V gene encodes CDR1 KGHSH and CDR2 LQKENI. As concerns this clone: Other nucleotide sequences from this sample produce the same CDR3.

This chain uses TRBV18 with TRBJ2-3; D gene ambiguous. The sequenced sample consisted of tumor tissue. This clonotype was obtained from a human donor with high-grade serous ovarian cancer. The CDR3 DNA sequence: TGTGCCAGCTCACCGGCGGCCACAGATACGCAGTATTTT. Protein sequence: CASSPAATDTQYF.